Below are 21 T cell receptor beta chains sequenced from a single sample in a study of T-cell memory formation after mild COVID-19. TCRdb used MiXCR to reprocess the 5' RACE reads, holding one entry per CDR3 protein. The sample lists about 150,000 distinct CDR3 sequences, 25% to 40% seen once, with 12% in the top ten. Sequencing was carried out using PBMCs or a T cell subset sorted from them (not recorded which). The receptors here all came from an adult woman who had mild COVID-19 (a few samples of this study predate the infection). Cell type and time point are not known.

This clonotype was counted a few times. The chain employs TRBV5-4 and TRBJ2-1; D may be TRBD1 or TRBD2 (5 bases each). V lost 4 bases and J lost 6, with 8 bases in between. The CDR3 totals 12 residues. Germline V CDR1 and CDR2: SGHNT, YYREEE (reference sequence). Here the CDR3 DNA reads TGTGCCAGCAGCCGGGACGGCAATGAGCAGTTCTTC. As protein: CASSRDGNEQFF.

This rearrangement joins TRBV5-6 to TRBJ1-2; 9 bases map to TRBD1. The CDR3 is 14 residues long. Germline V gives CDR1 SGHDT, CDR2 YYEEEE. The V gene end was trimmed by 4 bases and the J gene end by 6 bases; junction bases not matched to a gene: 7. The CDR3 here is CASSVRTGDDGYTF. Here the CDR3 DNA reads TGTGCCAGCAGCGTACGGACAGGGGACGATGGCTACACCTTC.

There are a few counts of this clonotype. V is TRBV25-1 and J is TRBJ2-7; D not resolved. Trimming left V 2 bases short and J 6 bases short, with 5 bases between. Germline CDR1 and CDR2: MGHDK and SYGVNS. This CDR3 is 11 amino acids long. CDR3 protein: CASSEGIEQYF. CDR3 DNA: TGTGCCAGCAGTGAAGGGATCGAGCAGTACTTC.

V usage is TRBV29-1 and J usage is TRBJ2-5; possible D gene TRBD1, 5 bases. CDR1 SQVTM and CDR2 ANQGSEA come from the germline V gene. V lost 0 bases and J lost 11, with 16 bases in between. This CDR3 spans 13 amino acids. The CDR3 DNA reads TGCAGCGTTGAAGATCCCAGGGTTCCACGACAGTACTTC. Encoded protein: CSVEDPRVPRQYF.

This clonotype was recorded a few times. The chain combines TRBV13 with TRBJ2-5, with TRBD1 as a possible D gene (5 bases). The CDR3 loop spans 12 amino acids. The germline V and J ends were trimmed by 5 bases and 2 bases, with 6 bases remaining between them. CDR1 and CDR2 (germline): PRHDT, FYEKMQ (reference sequence). DNA of the CDR3: TGTGCCAGCAGCGGGGCTCAAGAGACCCAGTACTTC. Translation gives CASSGAQETQYF.

This clonotype has only a few counts. V usage is TRBV7-9 and J usage is TRBJ2-2; tentative D call: TRBD1 (5 bases). Per the germline V gene, CDR1 is SEHNR and CDR2 is FQNEAQ (reference sequence). The V end was cut by 5 bases, the J end by 1 base, with 14 bases between. This CDR3 contains 16 residues. CDR3 sequence: CASSNHYGQNTGELFF. DNA for the CDR3: TGTGCCAGCAGCAATCACTATGGACAGAACACCGGGGAGCTGTTTTTT.

The V and J genes are TRBV11-2 and TRBJ2-7; 9 bases map to TRBD1. V shed 5 bases, J shed 1 base, and the junction held 6 bases outside the gene matches. The CDR3 loop spans 15 amino acids. The V gene's germline CDR1 is SGHAT and CDR2 FQNNGV. This CDR3 reads CASSATGTGSYEQYF. The CDR3 DNA follows: TGTGCCAGCAGCGCAACCGGGACAGGGTCCTACGAGCAGTACTTC.

The CDR3 sequence is CSAREGREDVEQYF. For the CDR3, the DNA is TGCAGTGCTAGAGAAGGGCGGGAGGATGTCGAGCAGTACTTC. This chain joins TRBV20-1 and TRBJ2-7; 8 nucleotides agree with TRBD2. Germline V gene lookup returns CDR1 DFQATT and CDR2 SNEGSKA (reference sequence). V gave up 0 bases and J gave up 6 bases; unmatched junction bases: 7. The CDR3 is 14 residues long.

There are a few counts of this clonotype. This chain links TRBV11-3 with TRBJ2-2, with D hard to call. The length of the CDR3 is 15 residues. Trimming removed 3 bases at V and 8 bases at J, with 16 bases between. Germline lookup yields CDR1 SGHNT and CDR2 YENEEA. CDR3 residues: CASSFRSRAVGELFF. The CDR3 nucleotides are TGTGCCAGCAGCTTTAGGTCTAGGGCTGTTGGGGAGCTGTTTTTT.

This clonotype was seen once. The chain combines TRBV5-1 with TRBJ2-3, with D perhaps matching TRBD1 (5 bases). The V end lost 4 bases, the J end lost 3 bases, and 12 bases lay between the germline ends. Per germline, CDR1 SGHRS and CDR2 YFSETQ. The CDR3 has 14 residues. The CDR3 region is CASSVGRQTDTQYF. In DNA form, the CDR3 reads TGCGCCAGCAGCGTTGGTAGACAGACAGATACGCAGTATTTT.

The chain is built from TRBV29-1 and TRBJ1-2, with 7 bases identical to TRBD1. Germline values: CDR1 SQVTM, CDR2 ANQGSEA. The V gene end was trimmed by 4 bases and the J gene end by 1 base; junction bases not matched to a gene: 3. The CDR3 has 13 amino acids. The CDR3 DNA is TGCAGCGTTGCAGGGGGAGTTAACTATGGCTACACCTTC. This encodes CSVAGGVNYGYTF.

The gene calls are TRBV28 and TRBJ2-3, with unresolved D. V lost 6 bases and J 5 bases, leaving 6 bases between the germline ends. Germline CDR1 is MDHEN and CDR2 is SYDVKM. The CDR3 length is 11 residues. CDR3 nucleotides: TGTGCCAGCAGGTTAGGAGATACGCAGTATTTT. Translation: CASRLGDTQYF.

There are a few counts of this clonotype. The rearrangement links TRBV5-1 to TRBJ2-1, with D possibly TRBD2 on 6 matching bases. Germline assignment: CDR1 SGHRS and CDR2 YFSETQ. The CDR3 consists of 14 residues. Trimming shortened V by 4 bases and J by 5 bases, and 13 bases separated the two germline ends. In nucleotides, the CDR3 is TGCGCCAGCAGCCTTTGGACTACAGACAATGAGCAGTTCTTC. Translation gives CASSLWTTDNEQFF.

V is TRBV29-1 and J is TRBJ1-2, with D uncertain. Trimming removed 2 bases at V and 7 bases at J, with 17 bases between. Germline V gives CDR1 SQVTM, CDR2 ANQGSEA. CDR3 length equals 14 residues. The CDR3 DNA reads as TGCAGCGTTGAACTAGAAGCCCGCCGCCTTGGCTACACCTTC. It specifies CSVELEARRLGYTF.

This rearrangement joins TRBV4-3 to TRBJ2-2; a possible D gene is TRBD1 (7 bases). The CDR3 covers 16 residues. Germline lookup yields CDR1 LGHNA and CDR2 YSLEER. With 1 base removed from V and 5 bases from J, the gap between germline ends came to 14 bases. This chain's CDR3 is CASSQGSGGRTGELFF. The DNA for the CDR3 is TGCGCCAGCAGCCAAGGATCAGGGGGGAGAACCGGGGAGCTGTTTTTT.

The chain employs TRBV6-5 and TRBJ1-6; 7 bases line up with TRBD1. From germline, CDR1 is MNHEY and CDR2 SVGAGI. The length of the CDR3 is 16 residues. Losses at the gene ends were 6 bases for V and 7 bases for J; bases not matched to a gene: 12. The CDR3 sequence is CASSHRRQGMNSPLHF. CDR3 nucleotides: TGTGCCAGCAGCCACCGACGACAGGGTATGAATTCACCCCTCCACTTT.

Details on this clonotype: Mismatch with germline at one junction end may stem from a read error. This chain links TRBV12-3 or TRBV12-4 with TRBJ1-4, with 7 bases lining up with TRBD1. The CDR3 sequence is 14 residues long. The CDR3 is CASSLRQGGEKLIF. CDR3 in DNA: TGTGCCAGCAGTCTTCGACAGGGTGGGGAAAAACTGATTTTT.

V usage is TRBV7-9 and J usage is TRBJ1-2; D is ambiguous. Deletions cut 1 base from V and 8 bases from J, with 5 bases between. The CDR3 loop spans 11 amino acids. Germline V CDR1 and CDR2: SEHNR, FQNEAQ (reference sequence). The CDR3 DNA is TGTGCCAGCAGCTTAGTTCAGGGCTACACCTTC. Its translation: CASSLVQGYTF.

This clonotype showed up just a few times. The V and J genes are TRBV28 and TRBJ2-1; D not resolved. Trimming removed 7 bases from V and 6 bases from J, with 16 bases in between. Germline V lookup: CDR1 MDHEN, CDR2 SYDVKM. The CDR3 extends over 14 amino acids. This chain's CDR3 is CASTEVNMGNEQFF. CDR3 in DNA: TGTGCCAGCACCGAAGTCAACATGGGCAATGAGCAGTTCTTC.

This clonotype appeared a few times. The chain employs TRBV7-2 and TRBJ2-7; D is perhaps TRBD1 (5 bases). Per the germline V gene, CDR1 is SGHTA and CDR2 is FQGNSA. Trimming stripped 2 bases from V and 0 bases from J, with 8 bases between. The CDR3 extends over 14 amino acids. CDR3 in amino acids: CASSLSQGSYEQYF. CDR3 nucleotide sequence: TGTGCCAGCAGCTTATCTCAGGGCTCCTACGAGCAGTACTTC.

The table lists this clonotype with a few counts. This chain uses TRBV20-1 with TRBJ2-7, with 13 nucleotides matching TRBD2. The CDR3 has 17 residues. Losses at the gene ends were 3 bases for V and 0 bases for J; bases not matched to a gene: 8. Germline loops: CDR1 DFQATT, CDR2 SNEGSKA (reference sequence). CDR3 bases: TGCAGTGCTAGGGCCACTAGCGGGAGGGCTAGCTCCTACGAGCAGTACTTC. Amino acids: CSARATSGRASSYEQYF.